The 10 T cell receptor beta chains listed next were all sequenced from one sample in a study of beta chain features in type 1 diabetes. As every portion of the isolated RNA was reverse transcribed, the sequencing read expressed TCRB transcripts. TCRdb's table, derived via immunoSEQ multiplex PCR, lists solely in-frame clones and lacks some. The sample carries fewer than 250,000 clones, over 12% recorded once. What was sequenced was naive CD4+ T cells from blood. All receptors come from a woman in her 40s in good health.

The chain joins TRBV2 to TRBJ2-7, with 8 bases identical to TRBD1. J lost 6 bases, V lost 7 bases, and 8 bases had no gene match. Germline loops: CDR1 SNHLY, CDR2 FYNNEI. The length of the CDR3 is 13 residues. The CDR3: CASTLTGVLEQYF. The CDR3 DNA is TGTGCCAGCACCCTGACAGGGGTCCTCGAGCAGTACTTC.

The chain has TRBV7-9 and TRBJ2-1; perhaps TRBD1 as D (6 bases). The CDR3 extends over 14 amino acids. The V gene lost 3 bases and the J gene lost 12 bases, with 18 bases spanning the gap. The V gene's germline CDR1 is SEHNR and CDR2 FQNEAQ (reference sequence). CDR3 amino acids: CASSFRQAHQGQFF. CDR3 nucleotide sequence: TGTGCCAGCAGCTTCAGACAGGCCCACCAGGGGCAGTTCTTC.

This clone was detected a few times. The V and J genes are TRBV9 and TRBJ1-1, with D perhaps matching TRBD1 (6 bases). The germline V gene has CDR1 SGDLS and CDR2 YYNGEE. Trimming removed 3 bases at V and 7 bases at J, with 19 bases between. This CDR3 is built from 15 residues. CDR3 amino acids: CASSANARQDSEAFF. The DNA for the CDR3 is TGTGCCAGCAGCGCAAACGCCAGACAGGACAGTGAAGCTTTCTTT.

CDR3 sequence: CAISLTGTSGFEQFF. The CDR3 coding sequence is TGTGCCATCAGTTTGACCGGGACTAGCGGTTTTGAGCAGTTCTTC. The chain employs TRBV10-3 and TRBJ2-1; 11 nucleotides match TRBD2. Germline CDR1 is ENHRY and CDR2 is SYGVKD. The CDR3 has 15 amino acids. The ends lost 5 bases at V and 9 bases at J; junction bases unmatched: 9.

The gene calls are TRBV5-8 and TRBJ1-2; D is possibly TRBD1 (6 bases). V lost 2 bases, J lost 4 bases, and 12 bases lay in between. CDR1 SGHTS and CDR2 YDEGEE come from the germline V gene. There are 14 residues in the CDR3. The CDR3 protein is CASSLKGQTYGYTF. The CDR3 DNA follows: TGTGCCAGCAGCTTAAAAGGACAGACCTATGGCTACACCTTC.

A few counts support this clone. The chain is built from TRBV11-2 and TRBJ2-2; D may be TRBD1 (5 bases). Looked up from germline, CDR1 is SGHAT and CDR2 is FQNNGV. Trimming took off 1 base at V and 3 bases at J, with 9 bases between the two ends. The CDR3 extends over 15 amino acids. The CDR3 sequence: CASSLGTMDTGELFF. As DNA, the CDR3 is TGTGCCAGCAGCTTAGGGACAATGGACACCGGGGAGCTGTTTTTT.

The chain uses TRBV15 and TRBJ2-3, with 8 bases fitting TRBD2. The J segment lost 6 bases and the V segment lost 0 bases, leaving 14 bases of the junction unmatched. This CDR3 region has 18 residues. The V gene's germline CDR1 is LNHNV and CDR2 YYDKDF (reference sequence). Here the CDR3 reads CATSRDRWAAGAPDTQYF. The CDR3 nucleotides are TGTGCCACCAGCAGAGATCGGTGGGCAGCGGGGGCCCCGGATACGCAGTATTTT.

This chain uses TRBV6-5 with TRBJ2-7; 8 bases match TRBD2. The CDR3 contains 14 residues. CDR1 is MNHEY and CDR2 is SVGAGI in the germline V gene. V trimming: 2 bases; J trimming: 6 bases; junction bases outside the gene matches: 6. The CDR3: CASSYPGGAAEQYF. CDR3 bases: TGTGCCAGCAGTTACCCGGGGGGGGCCGCCGAGCAGTACTTC.

This sequence joins TRBV7-2 and TRBJ1-2; TRBD1 matches 10 bases. The V and J ends lost 4 bases and 5 bases, in that order; junction bases with no gene match: 7. CDR1 and CDR2 from the germline V gene are SGHTA and FQGNSA. This CDR3 has 15 amino acids. CDR3 amino acids: CASSSTGTGAYGYTF. As DNA, the CDR3 is TGTGCCAGCAGCTCGACCGGGACAGGGGCATATGGCTACACCTTC.

This clone was observed a few times. The chain employs TRBV14 and TRBJ1-6, with no clear D. The CDR3 runs 18 residues. Trimming shortened V by 0 bases and J by 0 bases, and 12 bases separated the two germline ends. Germline CDR1 and CDR2: SGHDN and FVKESK. Here the CDR3 DNA reads TGTGCCAGCAGCCAAGAGCTCTCGTCGAGCTCCTATAATTCACCCCTCCACTTT. Translated, it gives CASSQELSSSSYNSPLHF.